The rows below give T cell receptor beta chains drawn from one sample of a study of blood T cell repertoires in COVID-19. Measured with immunoSEQ multiplex PCR; TCRdb has only the in-frame clones, and not every one. Altogether 110,000 to 150,000 clones are present, 80% being singletons, with the ten largest covering 5%. Sequencing was done on a sample of peripheral blood. The receptors come from a woman between 45 and 65 years old with acute or convalescent COVID-19. Each CDR3 is given with its conserved first and last residue. Fields, in order: D gene, J gene, clone size, V gene, CDR3 DNA, CDR3 protein. The D gene is left open where the match is weak. Clone size is stated in some rows and not others, as once, few, many or a class when expanded.

>TRBD2|TRBJ2-1|NA|TRBV7-3
TGTGCCAGCAGTAGAGCCGGGACTAGCGGTCACAATGAGCAGTTCTTC
CASSRAGTSGHNEQFF
>NA|TRBJ1-6|few|TRBV12-3/TRBV12-4
TGTGCCAGCAGTATGACAGTCAATTCACCCCTCCACTTT
CASSMTVNSPLHF
>NA|TRBJ1-4|few|TRBV6-5
TGTGCCAGCAGTCTAGAGGGTAATGAAAAACTGTTTTTT
CASSLEGNEKLFF
>NA|TRBJ1-2|once|TRBV19
TGTGCCAGTAGTATACAGGGCGAGGCCTATGGCTACACCTTC
CASSIQGEAYGYTF
>NA|TRBJ1-3|NA|TRBV5-1
TGCGCCAGCTCGTCTGGAAACACCATATATTTT
CASSSGNTIYF
>NA|TRBJ1-3|few|TRBV6-5
TGTGCCAGCAAGGGAGTCATCAGCGGAAACACCATATATTTT
CASKGVISGNTIYF
>TRBD1|TRBJ1-2|once|TRBV5-1
TGCGCCAGCAGCTTGGTTGACAGGGGGGCCTATGGCTACACCTTC
CASSLVDRGAYGYTF
>TRBD2|TRBJ2-5|NA|TRBV7-2
TGTGCCAGCAGCTTAGTTGGGACTAGCGGGGTGCCCGATCAAGAGACCCAGTACTTC
CASSLVGTSGVPDQETQYF
>TRBD1|TRBJ1-3|NA|TRBV28
TGTGCCAGCAGCCGACAGGGTTCCGGAAACACCATATATTTT
CASSRQGSGNTIYF
>NA|TRBJ1-4|few|TRBV7-9
TGTGCCAGCAGCCCGAACACCCTCGGGAAGGAAAAACTGTTTTTT
CASSPNTLGKEKLFF
>TRBD2|TRBJ2-7|NA|TRBV29-1
TGCAGCGTTAAAGGACTAGCGGGGATTTACGAGCAGTACTTC
CSVKGLAGIYEQYF
>TRBD1|TRBJ1-2|once|TRBV7-9
TGTGCCAGCAGCTTCCTCGGGCAGGGGGTCTATGGCTACACCTTC
CASSFLGQGVYGYTF
>NA|TRBJ1-1|NA|TRBV7-3
TGTGCCAGCAGCCCGAGTGGGCCCTGGAACACTGAAGCTTTCTTT
CASSPSGPWNTEAFF
>NA|TRBJ1-1|few|TRBV5-6
TGTGCCAGCAGCTGGGGCGATTCCACTGAAGCTTTCTTT
CASSWGDSTEAFF
>TRBD1|TRBJ1-2|NA|TRBV5-1
TGCGCCAGCAGCCTGCTGACAGGGGCGGCCGATGGCTACACCTTC
CASSLLTGAADGYTF
>TRBD1|TRBJ1-1|NA|TRBV7-9
TGTGCCAGCAGCCCCCGACAGGGCTACACTGAAGCTTTCTTT
CASSPRQGYTEAFF
>NA|TRBJ1-2|once|TRBV3-1/TRBV3-2
TGTGCCAGCAGTCACAATCAGGGGACCTATGGCTACACCTTC
CASSHNQGTYGYTF
>NA|TRBJ1-4|NA|TRBV4-2
TGTGCCAGCAGCCAAGAAAGAGGACAGATGAATGAAAAACTGTTTTTT
CASSQERGQMNEKLFF
>TRBD1|TRBJ1-1|few|TRBV10-1
TGCGCCACCCATGAGGGACAGGGGAGGAACACTGAAGCTTTCTTT
CATHEGQGRNTEAFF
>NA|TRBJ1-4|once|TRBV19
TGTGCCAGTCAGCAGGGGAAAGGGGAAAAACTGTTTTTT
CASQQGKGEKLFF
>NA|TRBJ2-2|NA|TRBV18
TGTGCCAGCTCACCGACTAGTCGCTCCGCGAACACCGGGGAGCTGTTTTTT
CASSPTSRSANTGELFF
>NA|TRBJ1-1|NA|TRBV6-1
TGTGCCAGCAGTGACAGGGGGAACACTGAAGCTTTCTTT
CASSDRGNTEAFF
>TRBD1|TRBJ1-2|NA|TRBV4-2
TGTGCCAGCAGCCAAGATCTCTTAGGACAGGACAACTATGGCTACACCTTC
CASSQDLLGQDNYGYTF
>TRBD1|TRBJ1-1|NA|TRBV3-1/TRBV3-2
TGTGCCAGCAGCCCCTCGGGGACAGGGGCGAACACTGAAGCTTTCTTT
CASSPSGTGANTEAFF